These T cell receptor beta chains were read from a single sample in a study of CD8 T cells in cerebrospinal fluid in Alzheimer's disease. TCRdb reprocessed the 10x single-cell sequencing reads and stores each CDR3 protein as one record, lacking DNA. The sample table includes 1,500 to 2,000 distinct CDR3 sequences. Sequenced input: cerebrospinal fluid. The source is a human donor in good health. Both conserved end residues are part of each CDR3. Only part of the rows carry a size: once, few, many, or a class if the clone is expanded.

v_call,clone_size,j_call,cdr3_aa
TRBV28,medium-sized,TRBJ1-1,CASSFPQDGNTEAFF
TRBV25-1,medium-sized,TRBJ1-2,CASSETGRVAGYTF
TRBV19,medium-sized,TRBJ1-5,CASSIARTDASPRRRNQPQHF
TRBV2,medium-sized,TRBJ1-1,CASSAYRGSMNTEAFF
TRBV12-2,large,TRBJ2-1,CASRLLAGGLQDNEQFF
TRBV7-2,medium-sized,TRBJ2-3,CASSRIGGASTDTQYF
TRBV18,medium-sized,TRBJ1-2,CASSLGHPKDYGYTF
TRBV10-3,large,TRBJ2-3,CAISGGVAGASTDTQYF
TRBV29-1,medium-sized,TRBJ1-1,CSVEDTSGSEAFF
TRBV7-9,medium-sized,TRBJ1-6,CASSPRTGPPPLHF
TRBV2,large,TRBJ2-7,CASSETRGLEQYF
TRBV7-2,medium-sized,TRBJ1-6,CASSWERASPLHF
TRBV5-1,medium-sized,TRBJ1-1,CASSDYRGNTEAFF
TRBV19,-,TRBJ2-2,CASSSPRDRGRTGELFF
TRBV3-1,large,TRBJ2-4,CASSQGENIQYF
TRBV19,medium-sized,TRBJ1-4,CASSERLGRTNEKLFF
TRBV2,medium-sized,TRBJ2-1,CASRPGLAVGNEQFF
TRBV7-9,large,TRBJ2-3,CASSFKARDTQYF
TRBV12-3/TRBV12-4,medium-sized,TRBJ1-2,CASSLLGSYGYTF
TRBV7-6,large,TRBJ2-1,CASSPTWGDNEQFF
TRBV11-2,large,TRBJ2-1,CASSRDYQDNEQFF
TRBV20-1,large,TRBJ2-2,CSTPGGTEINTGELFF
TRBV7-2,medium-sized,TRBJ2-5,CASSLGGLFQETQYF
TRBV24-1,-,TRBJ1-4,CATSDGTKQGFSEKLFF
TRBV30,medium-sized,TRBJ1-1,CAWRLTVGAFF
TRBV3-1,medium-sized,TRBJ2-6,CASSQGERGPSGANVLTF
TRBV10-3,medium-sized,TRBJ2-2,CASGGVTGELFF
TRBV28,medium-sized,TRBJ2-7,CASSFGGTYEQYF
TRBV4-1,medium-sized,TRBJ1-3,CASSQVEQGAGNTIYF
TRBV11-2,medium-sized,TRBJ1-2,CASSPTGYLGYTF
TRBV6-5,medium-sized,TRBJ1-1,CASTRGGLGTEAFF
TRBV6-1,-,TRBJ2-5,CASNPQPRGGQETQYF
TRBV5-4,-,TRBJ2-5,CASSSPTGLTETQYF
TRBV19,medium-sized,TRBJ1-1,CASSISEGLSGAFF
TRBV5-6,medium-sized,TRBJ1-6,CASSWQERGNSPLHF
TRBV4-1,large,TRBJ1-5,CASSPGTGRDLDQPQHF
TRBV12-3/TRBV12-4,-,TRBJ1-2,CASSFWSRDYGYTF
TRBV10-3,medium-sized,TRBJ2-3,CAISELAGGVTDTQYF
TRBV7-2,medium-sized,TRBJ1-5,CASSLEVEVYQPQHF
TRBV20-1,medium-sized,TRBJ2-1,CSAPGQAGNEQFF
TRBV7-2,large,TRBJ2-7,CASSLDIQAGVYEQYF
TRBV18,medium-sized,TRBJ1-4,CASSPNGQGRNEKLFF
TRBV6-5,medium-sized,TRBJ2-7,CASSYQQNAYEQYF
TRBV4-2,medium-sized,TRBJ2-7,CASSLRPPAGQLSYEQYF
TRBV5-1,large,TRBJ2-5,CASSRREGEETQYF
TRBV12-3/TRBV12-4,medium-sized,TRBJ2-3,CASSPGEADTQYF
TRBV20-1,medium-sized,TRBJ1-1,CSTAASGGEAFF